This TCR beta chain was documented in a study of OX40 agonist ivuxolimab in advanced cancers. Study-level information: People in dose escalation had one of these cancers: hepatocellular carcinoma, melanoma, renal cell or head and neck cancer. Eligibility admitted prior anti-PD-1, anti-PD-L1 or anti-CTLA-4 therapy; 35% to 40% had some. In three patients, partial responses were observed, one with hepatocellular carcinoma and two with cutaneous melanoma.

Repertoires were generated with immunoSEQ multiplex PCR, while TCRdb's copy carries only in-frame clones and drops some. Of 75,000 to 80,000 clones in the sample, around 87% were seen once. Germline loops: CDR1 MNHNS, CDR2 SASEGT. The J segment lost 1 base and the V segment lost 10 bases, leaving 6 bases of the junction unmatched. The CDR3 is 14 amino acids. This chain connects TRBV6-1 to TRBJ2-2; TRBD1 matches 7 bases. This specimen consisted of CD4+ or CD8+ T cells sorted from blood, obtained in a trial of the OX40 agonist ivuxolimab. The sequence derives from an adult with an advanced solid tumor such as melanoma, head and neck, liver or kidney cancer. CDR3 protein: CAIQGWLNTGELFF. In DNA, the CDR3 is TGTGCCATACAGGGGTGGTTGAACACCGGGGAGCTGTTTTTT.